These 15 T cell receptor beta chains were sequenced from one sample in a study of cytomegalovirus exposure and HLA in healthy donors. PCR employed 60 Vbeta and 13 Jbeta primers. Some clones are missing from TCRdb's copy, which holds only in-frame ones; the method was immunoSEQ multiplex PCR. This table holds 120,000 or so clones, 80% found once. Source material: PBMCs. These TCRs come from a male donor in good health and CMV-seronegative.

The V call is TRBV7-2, the J call TRBJ2-3; 9 nucleotides align to TRBD2. The CDR3 is 15 residues long. J gave up 0 bases and V 7 bases, and 5 bases lay outside the gene matches. Germline lookup yields CDR1 SGHTA and CDR2 FQGNSA. CDR3 DNA: TGTGCCAGCACCCTTAGCGGGGGCAGCACAGATACGCAGTATTTT. This codes for CASTLSGGSTDTQYF.

The V and J genes are TRBV19 and TRBJ2-7; tentatively, D is TRBD1 (6 bases). The ends were cut back, 7 bases at V and 5 bases at J, with 18 bases in the middle. The CDR3 has 14 residues. In germline, CDR1 is LNHDA, CDR2 SQIVND (reference sequence). CDR3 sequence: CASTPGGRGDEQYF. The CDR3 DNA reads TGTGCCAGTACGCCTGGGGGCAGGGGAGACGAGCAGTACTTC.

CDR3 amino acids: CAWSERVTNTEAFF. The CDR3 coding sequence is TGTGCCTGGAGTGAGAGGGTCACGAACACTGAAGCTTTCTTT. The chain recombines TRBV30 with TRBJ1-1; D remains ambiguous. Between the trimmed V and J ends, which lost 1 base and 1 base, there was a span of 10 bases. This CDR3 is 14 amino acids long. Germline V gene lookup returns CDR1 GTSNPN and CDR2 SVGIG (reference sequence).

This sequence joins TRBV7-9 and TRBJ1-2, with no clear D. V was shortened by 6 bases and J by 4 bases, with 9 bases between the two germline ends. CDR1 and CDR2 from the germline V gene are SEHNR and FQNEAQ (reference sequence). The CDR3 loop spans 12 amino acids. The CDR3 sequence: CASSSTGYGYTF. The CDR3 bases are TGTGCCAGCAGTTCCACGGGCTATGGCTACACCTTC.

The chain is built from TRBV4-3 and TRBJ2-5; D is ambiguous. Trimming pared 0 bases from V and 5 bases from J, leaving 13 bases between. Germline V gene sequence: CDR1 LGHNA, CDR2 YSLEER. This CDR3 comprises 15 residues. The CDR3 spells CASSQDLGDAETQYF. For the CDR3, the DNA is TGCGCCAGCAGCCAAGATTTGGGCGACGCCGAGACCCAGTACTTC.

This clone was observed a few times. The CDR3 nucleotides are TGTGCCAGCAGCCAAAGAACAGGGAGGAACACTGAAGCTTTCTTT. It specifies CASSQRTGRNTEAFF. This rearrangement joins TRBV14 to TRBJ1-1; perhaps TRBD1 as D (6 bases). The CDR3 runs 15 residues. Between the trimmed V and J ends, which lost 2 bases and 1 base, there was a span of 11 bases. Per germline, CDR1 SGHDN and CDR2 FVKESK.

This rearrangement joins TRBV4-3 to TRBJ1-3; TRBD1 matches at 7 bases. Germline V gene data show CDR1 as LGHNA and CDR2 as YSLEER. Unmatched junction bases numbered 5, after V lost 0 bases and J lost 0 bases. This CDR3 comprises 17 residues. CDR3 nucleotide sequence: TGCGCCAGCAGCCAAGATTTACACAGGGGCTCTGGAAACACCATATATTTT. Protein product: CASSQDLHRGSGNTIYF.

The chain joins TRBV5-6 to TRBJ2-1, with D tentatively TRBD2 (6 bases). With 6 bases removed from V and 3 bases from J, the gap between germline ends came to 16 bases. Germline assignment: CDR1 SGHDT and CDR2 YYEEEE. The CDR3 loop spans 15 amino acids. CDR3 bases: TGTGCCAGCACCCCGGTCGGGGGTGGCTACAATGAGCAGTTCTTC. Translation: CASTPVGGGYNEQFF. Filled out from reference TRBV5-6 and TRBJ2-1, the complete variable domain reads DAGVTQSPTHLIKTRGQQVTLRCSPKSGHDTVSWYQQALGQGPQFIFQYYEEEERQRGNFPDRFSGHQFPNYSSELNVNALLLGDSALYLCASTPVGGGYNEQFFGPGTRLTVL.

V and J are TRBV30 and TRBJ2-5, with D maybe TRBD2 (7 bases). V gave up 8 bases and J gave up 2 bases, with 24 bases separating them. CDR1 is GTSNPN and CDR2 is SVGIG in the germline V gene (reference sequence). The CDR3 consists of 16 residues. The CDR3 nucleotides read TGTGCCCGGACTAGGTGGGCAGGGGATCTACAAGAGACCCAGTACTTC. Its protein is CARTRWAGDLQETQYF.

The genes are TRBV5-6 and TRBJ1-3; D remains ambiguous. Germline V gene data show CDR1 as SGHDT and CDR2 as YYEEEE. V was cut by 3 bases and J by 7 bases, with 17 bases left in between. This CDR3 region has 15 residues. Here the CDR3 reads CASSSNGMGVNTIYF. CDR3 coding DNA: TGTGCCAGCAGCTCCAATGGCATGGGAGTTAACACCATATATTTT. Full variable domain (remainder filled in from reference TRBV5-6 and TRBJ1-3): DAGVTQSPTHLIKTRGQQVTLRCSPKSGHDTVSWYQQALGQGPQFIFQYYEEEERQRGNFPDRFSGHQFPNYSSELNVNALLLGDSALYLCASSSNGMGVNTIYFGEGSWLTVV.

V gene TRBV6-1 combines with J gene TRBJ1-1; D is ambiguous. The germline CDR1 and CDR2 sequences are MNHNS and SASEGT. V gave up 5 bases and J gave up 1 base, with 11 bases separating them. This CDR3 has 14 residues. Here the CDR3 reads CASSLTRRNTEAFF. CDR3 DNA sequence: TGTGCCAGCAGTCTAACACGGAGGAACACTGAAGCTTTCTTT.

The chain joins TRBV19 to TRBJ1-6; no clear D. This CDR3 contains 15 residues. Trimming took 3 bases from V and 7 from J, leaving 13 bases between them. Germline V lookup: CDR1 LNHDA, CDR2 SQIVND (reference sequence). Here the CDR3 reads CASSMWTSGNSPLHF. CDR3 in DNA: TGTGCCAGTAGTATGTGGACTTCGGGGAATTCACCCCTCCACTTT.

The genes are TRBV7-9 and TRBJ2-2; perhaps TRBD1 as D (6 bases). Trimming removed 5 bases at V and 0 bases at J, with 10 bases between. The CDR3 is 15 residues long. Germline assignment: CDR1 SEHNR and CDR2 FQNEAQ (reference sequence). CDR3 DNA sequence: TGTGCCAGCAGCCCAGGGGATTCGAACACCGGGGAGCTGTTTTTT. Protein product: CASSPGDSNTGELFF.

The chain is built from TRBV29-1 and TRBJ2-2, with 8 bases that match TRBD1. The CDR3 consists of 12 residues. Unmatched junction bases numbered 4, after V lost 7 bases and J lost 6 bases. Germline lookup yields CDR1 SQVTM and CDR2 ANQGSEA. The CDR3 DNA follows: TGCAGCGCCTCGACAGGGGCCGGGGAGCTGTTTTTT. Protein product: CSASTGAGELFF.

V and J are TRBV7-2 and TRBJ2-7, with TRBD1 identical over 7 bases. Unmatched junction bases numbered 3, after V lost 3 bases and J lost 4 bases. The CDR3 totals 13 residues. Germline-derived CDR1 and CDR2 are SGHTA and FQGNSA. CDR3 nucleotides: TGTGCCAGCAGCTTGACAGGGAAGTACGAGCAGTACTTC. It encodes CASSLTGKYEQYF.